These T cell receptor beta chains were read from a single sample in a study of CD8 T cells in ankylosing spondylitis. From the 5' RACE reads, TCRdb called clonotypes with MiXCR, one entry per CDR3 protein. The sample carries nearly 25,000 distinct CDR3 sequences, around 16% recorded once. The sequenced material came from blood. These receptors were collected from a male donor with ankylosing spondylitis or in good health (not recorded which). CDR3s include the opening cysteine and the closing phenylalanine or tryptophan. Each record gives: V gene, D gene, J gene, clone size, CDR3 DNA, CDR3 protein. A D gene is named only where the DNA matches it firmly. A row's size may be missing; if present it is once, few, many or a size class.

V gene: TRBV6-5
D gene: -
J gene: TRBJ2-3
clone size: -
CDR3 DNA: TGTGCCAGCAGTTACTCCGCAGACCCCACAGATACGCAGTATTTT
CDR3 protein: CASSYSADPTDTQYF

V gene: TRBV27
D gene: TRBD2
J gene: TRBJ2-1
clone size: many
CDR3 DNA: TGTGCCAGCAGTTTAGAGGGACTAGCGGGAGCTGAGTTCTTC
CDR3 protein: CASSLEGLAGAEFF

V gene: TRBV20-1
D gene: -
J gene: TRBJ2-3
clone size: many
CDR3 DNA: TGCAGTGCTAGAGGTGGGGGCGGTAACACAGATACGCAGTATTTT
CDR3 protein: CSARGGGGNTDTQYF

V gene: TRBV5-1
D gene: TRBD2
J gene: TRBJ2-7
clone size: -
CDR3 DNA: TGCGCCAGCAGCTTGGCCGAAGTGTCGGCGGGAGGCGGGCAGTACTTC
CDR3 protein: CASSLAEVSAGGGQYF

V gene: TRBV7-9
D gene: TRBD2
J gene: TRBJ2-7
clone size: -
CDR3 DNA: TGTGCCAGCAGCGATAGCGGGGTGAACCGCCAGCAGTACTTC
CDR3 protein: CASSDSGVNRQQYF

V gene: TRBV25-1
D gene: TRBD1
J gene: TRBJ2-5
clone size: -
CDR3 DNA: TGTGCCAGCAGTACCGGACAGGGGGGTAAGGCGACCCAGTACTTC
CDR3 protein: CASSTGQGGKATQYF

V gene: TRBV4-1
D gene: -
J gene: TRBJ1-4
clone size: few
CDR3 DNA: TGCGCCAGCAGCCAATCGGGACTTAATGAAAAACTGTTTTTT
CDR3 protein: CASSQSGLNEKLFF

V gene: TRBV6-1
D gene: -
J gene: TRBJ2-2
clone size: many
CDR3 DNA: TGTGCTGGGGCTACAGGAAACGGGGAGCTGTTTTTT
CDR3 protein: CAGATGNGELFF

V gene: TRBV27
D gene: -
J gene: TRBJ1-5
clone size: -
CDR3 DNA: TGTGCCAGCAGTTTAACCCAGGGCAATCAGCCCCAGCATTTT
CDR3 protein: CASSLTQGNQPQHF

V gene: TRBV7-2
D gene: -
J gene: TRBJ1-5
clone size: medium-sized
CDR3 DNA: TGTGCCAGCAGCCAAACCGGGCAGCCCCAGCATTTT
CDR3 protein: CASSQTGQPQHF

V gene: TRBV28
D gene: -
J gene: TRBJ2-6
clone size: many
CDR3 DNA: TGTGCCAGCATGACTGGGGCCAACGTCCTGACTTTC
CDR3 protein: CASMTGANVLTF

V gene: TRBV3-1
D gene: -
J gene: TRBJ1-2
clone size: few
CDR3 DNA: TGTGCCAGCAGCCCAGACCGCTATGGCTACACCTTC
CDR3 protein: CASSPDRYGYTF

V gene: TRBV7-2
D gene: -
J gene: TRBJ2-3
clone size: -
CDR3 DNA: TGTGCCAGCACCTGGGCCGATACGCAGTATTTT
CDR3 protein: CASTWADTQYF

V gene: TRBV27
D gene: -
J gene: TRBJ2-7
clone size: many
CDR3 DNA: TGTGCCAGCAGTCGGGCAGAGGCCCGCGACGAGCAGTACTTC
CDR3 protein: CASSRAEARDEQYF

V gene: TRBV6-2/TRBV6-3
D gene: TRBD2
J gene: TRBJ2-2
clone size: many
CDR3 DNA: TGTGCCAGCAGTTACCGGACTAGCGGGAGTACTACCGGGGAGCTGTTTTTT
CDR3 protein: CASSYRTSGSTTGELFF

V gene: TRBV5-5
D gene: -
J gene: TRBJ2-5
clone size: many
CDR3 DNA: TGTGCCAGCAGCCCTCAGGGAAAAGAGACCCAGTACTTC
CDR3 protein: CASSPQGKETQYF

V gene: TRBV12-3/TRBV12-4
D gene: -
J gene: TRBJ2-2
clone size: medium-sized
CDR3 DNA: TGTGCCACCCAGTGGAAGGCGAACACCGGGGAGCTGTTTTTT
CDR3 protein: CATQWKANTGELFF

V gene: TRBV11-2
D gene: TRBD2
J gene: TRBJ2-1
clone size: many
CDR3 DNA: TGTGCCAGCAGCCCCCTAGAAGCGGGAATTGATGAGCAGTTCTTC
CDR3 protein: CASSPLEAGIDEQFF

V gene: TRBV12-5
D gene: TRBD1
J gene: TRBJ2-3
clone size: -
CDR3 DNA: TGTGCTAGTGGTTTAGAAGGGGGCTTCGGCGCAGATACGCAGTATTTT
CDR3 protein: CASGLEGGFGADTQYF

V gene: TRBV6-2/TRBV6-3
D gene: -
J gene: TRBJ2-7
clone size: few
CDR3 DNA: TGTGCCAGCAGTTCCGATGCGAGTCGGAACGAGCAGTACTTC
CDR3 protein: CASSSDASRNEQYF

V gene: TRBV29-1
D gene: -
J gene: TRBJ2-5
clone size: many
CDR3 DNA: TGCAGCGTTGGGGAACAAGAGACCCAGTACTTC
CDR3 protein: CSVGEQETQYF

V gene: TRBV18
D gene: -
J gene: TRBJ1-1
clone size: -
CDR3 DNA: TGTGCCAGCTCACCAAGGACGAACACTGAAGCTTTCTTT
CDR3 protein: CASSPRTNTEAFF

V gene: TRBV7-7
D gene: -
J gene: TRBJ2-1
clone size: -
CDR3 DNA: TGTGCCAGCAGCTTAGGGGCGTACAATGAGCAGTTCTTC
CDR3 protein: CASSLGAYNEQFF

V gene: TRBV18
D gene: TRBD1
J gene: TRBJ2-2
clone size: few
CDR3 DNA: TGTGCCAGCTCACCGGGACAGGGGGACACCGGGGAGCTGTTTTTT
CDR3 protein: CASSPGQGDTGELFF

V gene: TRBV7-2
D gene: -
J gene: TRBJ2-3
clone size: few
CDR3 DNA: TGTGCCAGCAGTCGGACAGATACGCAGTATTTT
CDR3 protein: CASSRTDTQYF

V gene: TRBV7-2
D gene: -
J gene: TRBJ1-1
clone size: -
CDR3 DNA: TGTGCCAGCAGCTTAGCGGGAGGGGCGACCACTGAAGCTTTCTTT
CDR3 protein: CASSLAGGATTEAFF

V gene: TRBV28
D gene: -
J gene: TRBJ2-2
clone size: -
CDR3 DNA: TGTGCCAGCAGGCAGGGGGGCTTGAACACCGGGGAGCTGTTTTTT
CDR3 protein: CASRQGGLNTGELFF

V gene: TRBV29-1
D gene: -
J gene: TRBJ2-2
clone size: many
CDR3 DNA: TGCAGCGTTGAAGGCAGGGCGAACACCGGGGAGCTGTTTTTT
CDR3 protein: CSVEGRANTGELFF

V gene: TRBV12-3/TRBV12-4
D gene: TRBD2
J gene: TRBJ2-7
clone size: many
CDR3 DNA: TGTGCCAGCAGTTTGAGTACTAGCGGGGCACCGAGCTCCTACGAGCAGTACTTC
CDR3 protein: CASSLSTSGAPSSYEQYF

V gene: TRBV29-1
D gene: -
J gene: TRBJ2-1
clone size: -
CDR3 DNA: TGCAGCGTTGGCGGGACACTGTACAATGAGCAGTTCTTC
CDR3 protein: CSVGGTLYNEQFF

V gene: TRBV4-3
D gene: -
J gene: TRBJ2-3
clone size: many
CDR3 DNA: TGCGCCAGCAGCCAGGGACCGCACACTAGCACAGATACGCAGTATTTT
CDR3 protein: CASSQGPHTSTDTQYF

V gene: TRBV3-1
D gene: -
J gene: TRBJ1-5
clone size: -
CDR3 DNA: TGTGCCAGCAGCCAGAGGAGGAGCAATCAGCCCCAGCATTTT
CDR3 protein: CASSQRRSNQPQHF

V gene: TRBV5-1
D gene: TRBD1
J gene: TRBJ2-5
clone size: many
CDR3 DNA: TGCGCCAGCAGCTTGGCCGGGACAGGGTGGCAAGAGACCCAGTACTTC
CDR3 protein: CASSLAGTGWQETQYF

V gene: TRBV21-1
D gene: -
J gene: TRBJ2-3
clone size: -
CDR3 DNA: TGTGCCAGCAGCAAAGGGGGCCTCGGGGCGGATACGCAGTATTTT
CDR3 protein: CASSKGGLGADTQYF

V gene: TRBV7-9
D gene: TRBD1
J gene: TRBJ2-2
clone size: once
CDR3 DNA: TGTGCCAGCAGCTATAGACAGGGGACGAACACCGGGGAGCTGTTTTTT
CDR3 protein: CASSYRQGTNTGELFF

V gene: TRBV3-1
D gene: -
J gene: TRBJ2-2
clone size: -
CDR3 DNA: TGTGCCAGCAGCCCTCTTCGACTGGACACCGGGGAGCTGTTTTTT
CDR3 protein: CASSPLRLDTGELFF